The source of this TCR beta chain is a study of cytomegalovirus exposure and HLA in healthy donors. Study background: An earlier analysis found 120 million or so unique TCR beta sequences from approximately 200 million T cells. General study points: In a later analysis, DRB1 alleles had the most associated TCRs; HLA-C alleles the fewest. When analyzed later, a missense DCLRE1C variant was found to be linked to TCR beta V- and J-gene trimming. Most of the CMV-associated TCR beta chains (in a later analysis) appeared to be HLA-restricted.

Primers included in the PCR were 60 Vbeta and 13 Jbeta primers. Measured with immunoSEQ multiplex PCR; TCRdb has only the in-frame clones, and not every one. This sample has some 100,000 clones, with about 79% found just once. A word on this clone: Its matching antigen is unknown.

The germline gives CDR1 MNHEY, CDR2 SVGAGI. The CDR3 is 15 residues long. The J segment lost 1 base and the V segment lost 4 bases, leaving 3 bases of the junction unmatched. The rearrangement uses TRBV6-5 and TRBJ2-1, with 8 bases matching TRBD2. Sequencing input: PBMCs. This receptor was taken from a woman aged 18-29 years in good health and CMV-seronegative. CDR3 residues: CASSLAGLSYNEQFF. The CDR3 DNA reads TGTGCCAGCAGTTTAGCGGGGCTATCCTACAATGAGCAGTTCTTC.